This T cell receptor (beta chain) was sequenced during a study of cytomegalovirus exposure and HLA in healthy donors. This CDR3 has 17 residues. The ends lost 1 base at V and 0 bases at J; junction bases unmatched: 5. CDR1 SGHVS and CDR2 FNYEAQ come from the germline V gene. As regards this clone: Its antigen is as yet unknown.

Findings and caveats of the study: TCR beta chain V- and J-gene trimming was linked, in a later analysis, to a missense variant in DCLRE1C.

The PCR employed 60 Vbeta primers together with 13 Jbeta primers. TCRdb keeps only in-frame clones here, not all; method: immunoSEQ multiplex PCR. The repertoire consists of 65,000 to 85,000 clones, with around two thirds occurring once and the leading ten covering approximately 4.4%. The rearrangement links TRBV7-6 to TRBJ1-1; 10 bases are a match to TRBD1. The sequenced material came from PBMCs. The clonotype originates from a man between 60 and 70 years old in good health and CMV-seropositive. The CDR3 nucleotides are TGTGCCAGCAGCTTAGTGGGGACAGGGGTTATGAACACTGAAGCTTTCTTT. It specifies CASSLVGTGVMNTEAFF.